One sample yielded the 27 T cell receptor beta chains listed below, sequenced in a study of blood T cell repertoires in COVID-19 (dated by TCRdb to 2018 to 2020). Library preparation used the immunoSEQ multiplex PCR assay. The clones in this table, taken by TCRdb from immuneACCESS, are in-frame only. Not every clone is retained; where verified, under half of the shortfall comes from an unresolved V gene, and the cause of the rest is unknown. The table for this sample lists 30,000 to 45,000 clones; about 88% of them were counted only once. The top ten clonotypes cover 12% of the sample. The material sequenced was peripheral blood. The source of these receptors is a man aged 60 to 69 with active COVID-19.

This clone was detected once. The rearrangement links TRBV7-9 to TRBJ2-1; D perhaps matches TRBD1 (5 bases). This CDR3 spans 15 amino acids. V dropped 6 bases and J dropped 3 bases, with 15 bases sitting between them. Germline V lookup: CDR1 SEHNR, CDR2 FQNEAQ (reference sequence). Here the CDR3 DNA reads TGTGCCAGCAGTCGCTTGAAGGGGCACTACAATGAGCAGTTCTTC. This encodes CASSRLKGHYNEQFF.

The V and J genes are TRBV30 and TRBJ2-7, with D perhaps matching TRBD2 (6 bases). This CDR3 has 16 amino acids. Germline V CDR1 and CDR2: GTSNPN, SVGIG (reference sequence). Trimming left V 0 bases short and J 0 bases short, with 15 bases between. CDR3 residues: CAWSVRRESISYEQYF. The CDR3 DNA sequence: TGTGCCTGGAGTGTACGCCGGGAGAGTATCTCCTACGAGCAGTACTTC.

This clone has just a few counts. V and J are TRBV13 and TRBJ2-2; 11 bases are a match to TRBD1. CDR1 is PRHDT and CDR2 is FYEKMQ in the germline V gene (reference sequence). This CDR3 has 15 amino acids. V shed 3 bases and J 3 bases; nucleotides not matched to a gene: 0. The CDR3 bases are TGTGCCAGCAGCTTGGGACAGGGGGACACCGGGGAGCTGTTTTTT. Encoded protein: CASSLGQGDTGELFF.

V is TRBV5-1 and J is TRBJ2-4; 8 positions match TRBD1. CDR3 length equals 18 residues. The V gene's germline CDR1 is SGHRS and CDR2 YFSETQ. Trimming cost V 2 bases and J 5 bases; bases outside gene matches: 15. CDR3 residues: CASSFGIMSGQGQNIQYF. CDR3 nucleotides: TGCGCCAGCAGCTTTGGGATTATGTCAGGACAGGGTCAAAACATTCAGTACTTC.

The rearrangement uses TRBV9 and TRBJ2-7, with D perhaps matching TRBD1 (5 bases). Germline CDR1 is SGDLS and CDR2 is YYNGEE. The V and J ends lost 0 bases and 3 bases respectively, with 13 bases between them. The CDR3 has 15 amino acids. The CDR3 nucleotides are TGTGCCAGCAGCGTAGCAGCCACAGGCCTCTACGAGCAGTACTTC. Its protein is CASSVAATGLYEQYF.

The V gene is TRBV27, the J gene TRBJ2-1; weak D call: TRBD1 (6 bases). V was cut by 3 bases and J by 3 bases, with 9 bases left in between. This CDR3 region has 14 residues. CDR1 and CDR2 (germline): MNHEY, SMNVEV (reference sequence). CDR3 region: CASSLTGNYNEQFF. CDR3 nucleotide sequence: TGTGCCAGCAGTTTGACAGGCAACTACAATGAGCAGTTCTTC.

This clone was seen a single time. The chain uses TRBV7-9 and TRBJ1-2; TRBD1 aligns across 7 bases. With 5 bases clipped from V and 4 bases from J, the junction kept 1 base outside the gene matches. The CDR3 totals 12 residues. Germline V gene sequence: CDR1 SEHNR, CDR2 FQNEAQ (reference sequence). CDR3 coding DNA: TGTGCCAGCAGCCGGGACAGCTATGGCTACACCTTC. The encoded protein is CASSRDSYGYTF.

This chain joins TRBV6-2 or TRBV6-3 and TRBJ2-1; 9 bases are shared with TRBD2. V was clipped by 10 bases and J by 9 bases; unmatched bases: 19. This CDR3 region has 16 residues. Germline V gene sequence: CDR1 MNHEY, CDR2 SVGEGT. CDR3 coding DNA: TGTGCCACCAGCCGGGGGGGGCTAGCGGGATTGGGTGAGCAGTTCTTC. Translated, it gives CATSRGGLAGLGEQFF.

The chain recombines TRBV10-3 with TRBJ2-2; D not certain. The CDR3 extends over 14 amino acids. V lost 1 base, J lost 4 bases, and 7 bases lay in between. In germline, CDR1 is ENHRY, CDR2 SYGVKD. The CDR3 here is CAISELGSTGELFF. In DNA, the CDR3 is TGTGCCATCAGTGAGTTGGGCAGCACCGGGGAGCTGTTTTTT.

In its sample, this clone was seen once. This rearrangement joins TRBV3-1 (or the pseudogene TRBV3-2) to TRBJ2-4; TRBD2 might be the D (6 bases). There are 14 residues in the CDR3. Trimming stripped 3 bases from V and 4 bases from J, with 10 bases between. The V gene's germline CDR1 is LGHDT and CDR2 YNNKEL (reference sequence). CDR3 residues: CASSHGGAKNIQYF. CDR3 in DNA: TGTGCCAGCAGCCACGGAGGGGCTAAAAACATTCAGTACTTC.

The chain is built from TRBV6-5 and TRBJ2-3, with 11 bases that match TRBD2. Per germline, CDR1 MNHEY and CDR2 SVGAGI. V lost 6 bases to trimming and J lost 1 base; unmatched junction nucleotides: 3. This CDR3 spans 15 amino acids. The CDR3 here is CASRQGLAGTDTQYF. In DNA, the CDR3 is TGTGCCAGCAGGCAGGGACTAGCGGGCACAGATACGCAGTATTTT.

The CDR3 DNA reads as TGTGCCAGCAGAACTCCGACAGGGAATGGCTACACCTTC. Amino acids: CASRTPTGNGYTF. The chain uses TRBV28 and TRBJ1-2; TRBD1 matches at 7 bases. This CDR3 contains 13 residues. V was clipped by 6 bases and J by 6 bases; unmatched bases: 7. Germline-derived CDR1 and CDR2 are MDHEN and SYDVKM.

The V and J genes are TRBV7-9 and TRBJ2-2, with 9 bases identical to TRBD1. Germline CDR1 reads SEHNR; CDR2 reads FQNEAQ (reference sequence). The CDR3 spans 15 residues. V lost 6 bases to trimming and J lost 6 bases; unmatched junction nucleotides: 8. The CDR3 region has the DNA TGTGCCAGCAGTCGGCAACAGGGGGCGGCCGGGGAGCTGTTTTTT. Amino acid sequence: CASSRQQGAAGELFF.

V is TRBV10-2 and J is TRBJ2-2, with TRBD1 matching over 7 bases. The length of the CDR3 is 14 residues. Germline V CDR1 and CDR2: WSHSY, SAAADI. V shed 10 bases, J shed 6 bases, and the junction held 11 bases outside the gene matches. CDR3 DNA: TGCGCCACCGGGGACAGAGCTGTTGCCGGGGAGCTGTTTTTT. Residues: CATGDRAVAGELFF.

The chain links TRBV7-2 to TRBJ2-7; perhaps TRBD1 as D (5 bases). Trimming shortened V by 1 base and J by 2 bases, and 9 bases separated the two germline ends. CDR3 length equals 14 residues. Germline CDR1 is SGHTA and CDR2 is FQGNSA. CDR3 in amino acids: CASSLGRQPYEQYF. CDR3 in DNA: TGTGCCAGCAGCTTAGGACGACAGCCCTACGAGCAGTACTTC.

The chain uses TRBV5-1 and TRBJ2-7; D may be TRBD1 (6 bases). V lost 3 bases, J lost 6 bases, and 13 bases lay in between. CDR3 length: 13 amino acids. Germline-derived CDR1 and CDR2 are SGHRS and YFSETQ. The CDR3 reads CASSSEAGVEQYF. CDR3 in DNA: TGCGCCAGCAGCTCGGAGGCAGGGGTCGAGCAGTACTTC.

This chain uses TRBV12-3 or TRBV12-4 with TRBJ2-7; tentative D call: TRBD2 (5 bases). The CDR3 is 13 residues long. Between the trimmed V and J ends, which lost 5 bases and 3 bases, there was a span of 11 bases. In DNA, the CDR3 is TGTGCCAGCAGTCCGGGCGGGTACTACGAGCAGTACTTC. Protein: CASSPGGYYEQYF.

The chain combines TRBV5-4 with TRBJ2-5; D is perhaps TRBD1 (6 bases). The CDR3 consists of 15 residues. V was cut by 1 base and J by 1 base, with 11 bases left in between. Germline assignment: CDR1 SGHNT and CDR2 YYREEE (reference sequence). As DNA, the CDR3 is TGTGCCAGCAGCTTGCGCGAGGGGGTCCAAGAGACCCAGTACTTC. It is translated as CASSLREGVQETQYF.

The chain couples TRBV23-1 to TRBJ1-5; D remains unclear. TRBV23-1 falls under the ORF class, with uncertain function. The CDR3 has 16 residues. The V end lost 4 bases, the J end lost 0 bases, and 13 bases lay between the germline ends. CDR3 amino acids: CASSPRGLISNQPQHF. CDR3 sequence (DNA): TGCGCCAGCAGTCCAAGAGGGCTTATTAGCAATCAGCCCCAGCATTTT.

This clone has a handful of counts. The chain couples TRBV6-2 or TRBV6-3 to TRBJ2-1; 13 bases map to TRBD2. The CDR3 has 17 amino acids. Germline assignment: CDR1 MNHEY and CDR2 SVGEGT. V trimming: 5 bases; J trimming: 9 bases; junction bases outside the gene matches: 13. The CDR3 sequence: CASSPSPGTSGIGEQFF. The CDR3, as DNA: TGTGCCAGCAGTCCCTCACCCGGGACTAGCGGGATCGGTGAGCAGTTCTTC.

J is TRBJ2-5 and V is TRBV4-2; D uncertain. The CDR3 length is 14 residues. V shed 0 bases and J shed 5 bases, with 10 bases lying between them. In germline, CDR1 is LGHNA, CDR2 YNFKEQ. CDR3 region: CASSQEAREETQYF. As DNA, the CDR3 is TGTGCCAGCAGCCAAGAAGCGCGTGAGGAGACCCAGTACTTC.

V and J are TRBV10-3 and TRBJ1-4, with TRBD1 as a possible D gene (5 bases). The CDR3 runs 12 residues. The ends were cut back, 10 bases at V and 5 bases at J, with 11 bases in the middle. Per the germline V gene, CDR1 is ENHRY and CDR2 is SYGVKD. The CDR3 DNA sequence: TGTGCCAGCAGGGCCGTCAATGAAAAACTGTTTTTT. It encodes CASRAVNEKLFF.

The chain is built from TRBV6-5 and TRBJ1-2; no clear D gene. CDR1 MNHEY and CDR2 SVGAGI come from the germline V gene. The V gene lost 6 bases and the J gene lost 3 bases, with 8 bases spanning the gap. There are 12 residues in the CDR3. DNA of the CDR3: TGTGCCAGCAGCGAGGGCTACTATGGCTACACCTTC. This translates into CASSEGYYGYTF.

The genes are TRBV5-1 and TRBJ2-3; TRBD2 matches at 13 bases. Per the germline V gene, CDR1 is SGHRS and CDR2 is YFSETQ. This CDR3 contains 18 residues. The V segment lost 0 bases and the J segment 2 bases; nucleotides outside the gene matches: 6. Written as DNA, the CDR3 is TGCGCCAGCAGCTTGGGTCTGGGGACTAGCGGGAACACAGATACGCAGTATTTT. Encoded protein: CASSLGLGTSGNTDTQYF. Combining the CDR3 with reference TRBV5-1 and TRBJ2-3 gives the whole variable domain KAGVTQTPRYLIKTRGQQVTLSCSPISGHRSVSWYQQTPGQGLQFLFEYFSETQRNKGNFPGRFSGRQFSNSRSEMNVSTLELGDSALYLCASSLGLGTSGNTDTQYFGPGTRLTVL.

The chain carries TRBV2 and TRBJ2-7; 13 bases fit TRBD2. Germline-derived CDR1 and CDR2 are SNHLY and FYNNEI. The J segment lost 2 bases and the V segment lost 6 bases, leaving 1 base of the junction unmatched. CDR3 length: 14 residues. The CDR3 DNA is TGTGCCAGCAGGGGACTAGCGGGGACCTACGAGCAGTACTTC. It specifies CASRGLAGTYEQYF.

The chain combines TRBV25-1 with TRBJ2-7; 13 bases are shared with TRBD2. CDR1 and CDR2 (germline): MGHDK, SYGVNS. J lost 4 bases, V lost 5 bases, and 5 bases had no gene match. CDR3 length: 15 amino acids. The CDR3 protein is CASSPRTSGSYEQYF. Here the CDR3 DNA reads TGTGCCAGCAGTCCTCGGACTAGCGGGAGTTACGAGCAGTACTTC.

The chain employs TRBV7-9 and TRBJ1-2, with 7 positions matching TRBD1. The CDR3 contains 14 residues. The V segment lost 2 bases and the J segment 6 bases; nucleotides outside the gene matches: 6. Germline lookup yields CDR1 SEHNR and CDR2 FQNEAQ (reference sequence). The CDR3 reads CASSLLRGQNGYTF. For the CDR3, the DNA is TGTGCCAGCAGCTTACTGAGGGGGCAAAATGGCTACACCTTC.